The rows below give T cell receptor beta chains drawn from one sample of a study of tumor and adjacent non-tumor tissue in lung cancer. TCRdb ran MiXCR on the multiplex PCR reads and lists one entry per CDR3 protein. The sample holds about 90,000 distinct CDR3 sequences, about 66% seen once. The sample comprised lung tumor tissue. These receptors all come from a man aged 70-80 years with non-small cell lung cancer. Both conserved end residues are part of each CDR3. A D gene is named only where the DNA matches it firmly. The size field is filled for only some rows; it gives once, few, many or a size class.

DNA | CDR3 | length | size | J | D | V
TGTGCCAGCAGACCTAATGGAGCGGGGGGGGCCCAAGAGACCCAGTACTTC | CASRPNGAGGAQETQYF | 17 | . | TRBJ2-5 | TRBD2 | TRBV28
TGCGCCATCTGCTCGGCAGGGGGCCAAGAGACCCAGTACTTC | CAICSAGGQETQYF | 14 | . | TRBJ2-5 | TRBD1 | TRBV5-4
TGTGCCAGCGGCCAGCGAAGGGGAGGCTTGGCTGGAGCTTTCTTT | CASGQRRGGLAGAFF | 15 | . | TRBJ1-1 | . | TRBV6-2/TRBV6-3
TGCGCCAGCACTGGGGGGACAGCCAAAAACATTCAGTACTTC | CASTGGTAKNIQYF | 14 | . | TRBJ2-4 | . | TRBV6-6
TGTGCCAGCAGTTTGCTTATAGGCACTGAAGCTCTCTTT | CASSLLIGTEALF | 13 | . | TRBJ1-1 | . | TRBV11-2
TGTGCCAGCAGCCAAAGTATAGCGGGGGGGCAATGGAATGAGCAGTTCTTC | CASSQSIAGGQWNEQFF | 17 | . | TRBJ2-1 | TRBD2 | TRBV5-4
TGTGCCAGCAGCTTCGGGGCGGCACCCATAATGGATGAGCAGTTCTTC | CASSFGAAPIMDEQFF | 16 | . | TRBJ2-1 | . | TRBV11-2
TGTGCCAGCAGCTTTCCCCACCGGGACAGTCACACAGATACGCAGTATTTT | CASSFPHRDSHTDTQYF | 17 | . | TRBJ2-3 | TRBD1 | TRBV7-8
TGTGCCAGCAGCCAAAAGACAGCCACAAGGGATACGCAGTATTTT | CASSQKTATRDTQYF | 15 | . | TRBJ2-3 | . | TRBV4-2
TGCACCAGCAGCCATGGGGGAAGCTTTGAGACCCAGTACTTC | CTSSHGGSFETQYF | 14 | . | TRBJ2-5 | . | TRBV4-1
TGCGCCAGCAGCCAAGGGGGTCGGGGTTCACCCCTCCACTTT | CASSQGGRGSPLHF | 14 | many | TRBJ1-6 | . | TRBV4-1
TGCGCCAGTAGTGAGTGGGGGGGGACGAACACCAGGAAGCTGTTTTTT | CASSEWGGTNTRKLFF | 16 | . | TRBJ2-2 | TRBD2 | TRBV10-2
TGTGCCACCGCCCTAGCGGATACGCAGTATTTT | CATALADTQYF | 11 | many | TRBJ2-3 | . | TRBV25-1
TGTGCCACCAGCCCGGCGGGGGGGTTAAGGGCCGAGGAGCTGTTTTTT | CATSPAGGLRAEELFF | 16 | few | TRBJ2-2 | TRBD2 | TRBV11-2
TGTGCCATTAGGAAGGACGGGGGGAATACTGAAGCTTTCTTT | CAIRKDGGNTEAFF | 14 | . | TRBJ1-1 | . | TRBV10-3
TGCAGCGTTAGGACAGTCAGCTCTGGGTCCAACGTCCTGACTTTC | CSVRTVSSGSNVLTF | 15 | . | TRBJ2-6 | . | TRBV29-1
TGTGCCAGCAGCAAAGCGCTGGGGTTCGAGACCCAGTACTTC | CASSKALGFETQYF | 14 | many | TRBJ2-5 | . | TRBV21-1
TGTGCCAGCAAAGCTGGAACGGGAGAAGATACACAGTATTTT | CASKAGTGEDTQYF | 14 | . | TRBJ2-3 | . | TRBV2
TGTGCCAGCAGAGGGGACGGGGGAGGCACAGATACGCAGTATTTT | CASRGDGGGTDTQYF | 15 | few | TRBJ2-3 | . | TRBV2
TGCGCCAACAGCCCGCTAGCGGGAGGGTACAATGAGCAGTTCTTT | CANSPLAGGYNEQFF | 15 | . | TRBJ2-1 | TRBD2 | TRBV4-1
TGTGCCAGCAGTTTAGACAGGACGACTAGCACAAATACGCTGTATTTT | CASSLDRTTSTNTLYF | 16 | . | TRBJ2-3 | . | TRBV11-2
TGCGCTAGCAGCCTCGACAGGGTGGCCGGGGAGCTGTTTTTT | CASSLDRVAGELFF | 14 | few | TRBJ2-2 | TRBD1 | TRBV5-1
TGTGCCAGCAGCCGTAGTGGGCGCACAGATACGCAGTATTTT | CASSRSGRTDTQYF | 14 | many | TRBJ2-3 | . | TRBV6-5
TGTGCCAGCAGCTTGCGGTCAGGGGGGGAGACCCAGTACTTC | CASSLRSGGETQYF | 14 | many | TRBJ2-5 | . | TRBV5-4
TGTGCCAGGAGCCTCCGGGACAGGGTTTCTGAGACCCAGTACTTC | CARSLRDRVSETQYF | 15 | . | TRBJ2-5 | TRBD1 | TRBV11-1
TGTGCCAGCAGCCCCGGACATCAAGAGACCCAGTACTTC | CASSPGHQETQYF | 13 | many | TRBJ2-5 | . | TRBV5-5
TGCGCCAGCAGCCCCGGTAGGGGCAGCAATCAGCCCCAGCATTTT | CASSPGRGSNQPQHF | 15 | many | TRBJ1-5 | . | TRBV4-1
TGCAGTGCGAATGTGATAGGCAATCAGCCCCAGCATTTT | CSANVIGNQPQHF | 13 | many | TRBJ1-5 | . | TRBV20-1
TGTGCCAGCAGCTTATTTGAGGGTGGATACTCAGATACGCAATATTTT | CASSLFEGGYSDTQYF | 16 | . | TRBJ2-3 | . | TRBV11-2
TGTGCCAGCAGCTTAGGTGAAGGCTGGACCGGGGAGCTGTTTTTT | CASSLGEGWTGELFF | 15 | . | TRBJ2-2 | . | TRBV11-2
TGCAGTGTTAGAGATCGAGGGAGGATATCCTACGAGCAGTACTTC | CSVRDRGRISYEQYF | 15 | . | TRBJ2-7 | . | TRBV20-1
TGTGCCAGCAGATACCAAGGGGGGCGACAAGAGACCCAGTACTTC | CASRYQGGRQETQYF | 15 | many | TRBJ2-5 | . | TRBV6-2/TRBV6-3
TGTGCCAACATCCCCACAGGGTACGAGCAATACTTC | CANIPTGYEQYF | 12 | . | TRBJ2-7 | . | TRBV11-2
TGCAGCATCGCGGGTTTGGGTACTGAGGCTTTCTTT | CSIAGLGTEAFF | 12 | few | TRBJ1-1 | . | TRBV29-1
TGTGCCTGCACAAGACCAGGGATGGGCTGTTTGTACGAGCAGTACTTC | CACTRPGMGCLYEQYF | 16 | . | TRBJ2-7 | . | TRBV11-2
TGTGTCAGCAGCTTTTCAAGGGACAGTTGGCAGTCCCAGCATTTT | CVSSFSRDSWQSQHF | 15 | . | TRBJ1-5 | TRBD1 | TRBV11-2
TGTGCCGGCAGTTTAGGGAAGGGCGGTACCTACAATGAGCAGTTTTTC | CAGSLGKGGTYNEQFF | 16 | . | TRBJ2-1 | . | TRBV11-2
TGTGTCAGCAGTTACCGGGACCCGGGGCGTACACCCCTCCACTTT | CVSSYRDPGRTPLHF | 15 | . | TRBJ1-6 | . | TRBV6-1
TGCGCCGGCAGCCAGGTAGCGGAGGGCTCCTACAATGAGCAGTTCTTC | CAGSQVAEGSYNEQFF | 16 | once | TRBJ2-1 | . | TRBV4-1
TGTGCCAGCGGAGAGCCAGGGCCTTTCAATCAGCCCCAGCATTTT | CASGEPGPFNQPQHF | 15 | many | TRBJ1-5 | . | TRBV28